This T cell receptor (beta chain) was obtained from a study of graft-versus-host responses after intestinal transplantation. Note on this clone: Other DNA sequences in the sample encode the same CDR3.

CDR1 is GTSNPN and CDR2 is SVGIG in the germline V gene (reference sequence). The CDR3 has 14 residues. V was pared by 3 bases and J by 4 bases, with 16 bases between. Clones were sequenced by immunoSEQ multiplex PCR, and TCRdb holds only the in-frame ones, with some missing. The sample records tens of thousands of clones, roughly 94% being singletons. The V gene is TRBV30, the J gene TRBJ2-7, with D perhaps TRBD2 (7 bases). Here the sequenced sample was PBMCs, taken 156 days after intestinal transplant. This clonotype originated in a human patient who received an intestinal transplant, so some T cells may come from the graft donor. The CDR3 coding sequence is TGTGCCTGGAGCGGGGGGCGGGGGTCATACGAGCAGTACTTC. It is translated as CAWSGGRGSYEQYF.